The rows below give T cell receptor beta chains drawn from one sample of a study of CD8 T cells in ankylosing spondylitis. Via MiXCR, TCRdb re-called the 5' RACE reads, giving one row per CDR3 protein. The table includes a few hundred thousand distinct CDR3 sequences, 5.5% to 7.5% detected once. The sample comprised blood, either unsorted or a sorted T cell fraction (not recorded which). The receptors originated from a male donor with ankylosing spondylitis. Each CDR3 is given with its conserved first and last residue. The D gene is left open where the match is weak. A row's size may be missing; if present it is once, few, many or a size class.

D gene: -; J gene: TRBJ2-1; V gene: TRBV9; clone size: many; CDR3 DNA: TGTGCCAGCAGCGCGGACACTTACTACAATGAGCAGTTCTTC; CDR3 protein: CASSADTYYNEQFF
D gene: -; J gene: TRBJ1-1; V gene: TRBV4-2; clone size: many; CDR3 DNA: TGTGCCAGCAGCCAAGGGGAAGGGAACACTGAAGCTTTCTTT; CDR3 protein: CASSQGEGNTEAFF
D gene: -; J gene: TRBJ2-1; V gene: TRBV6-2/TRBV6-3; clone size: -; CDR3 DNA: TGTGCCAGCAGTTACTCAGGTCGACTAAGCTACACTGAGCAGTTCTTC; CDR3 protein: CASSYSGRLSYTEQFF
D gene: TRBD1; J gene: TRBJ2-7; V gene: TRBV7-9; clone size: many; CDR3 DNA: TGTGCCAGCGAGGGGACAGATTACGAGCAGTACTTC; CDR3 protein: CASEGTDYEQYF
D gene: -; J gene: TRBJ1-3; V gene: TRBV29-1; clone size: many; CDR3 DNA: TGCAGCGCTATCTGGGATCCGAAGAGCTCTGGAAACACCATATATTTT; CDR3 protein: CSAIWDPKSSGNTIYF
D gene: -; J gene: TRBJ1-1; V gene: TRBV7-9; clone size: many; CDR3 DNA: TGTGCCAGCCACCCCCTGGGCACTGAAGCTTTCTTT; CDR3 protein: CASHPLGTEAFF
D gene: -; J gene: TRBJ2-7; V gene: TRBV2; clone size: many; CDR3 DNA: TGTGCCAGCCTCACTAGTTCGGGCGAGCAGTACTTC; CDR3 protein: CASLTSSGEQYF
D gene: TRBD2; J gene: TRBJ2-5; V gene: TRBV7-2; clone size: -; CDR3 DNA: TGTGCCAGCAGCCCGGGTGTGGCGGGAGGGGAGACCCAGTACTTC; CDR3 protein: CASSPGVAGGETQYF
D gene: -; J gene: TRBJ2-7; V gene: TRBV27; clone size: -; CDR3 DNA: TGTGCCAGCAAACCCGGGGGCGCCGGGCCCTACGAGCAGTACTTC; CDR3 protein: CASKPGGAGPYEQYF
D gene: -; J gene: TRBJ1-5; V gene: TRBV10-2; clone size: many; CDR3 DNA: TGCGCCAGCAGTGTAAGGGAAAAGAATCAGCCCCAGCATTTT; CDR3 protein: CASSVREKNQPQHF
D gene: -; J gene: TRBJ2-2; V gene: TRBV14; clone size: many; CDR3 DNA: TGTGCCAGCAGCCTCCGGCACACCGGGGAGCTGTTTTTT; CDR3 protein: CASSLRHTGELFF
D gene: -; J gene: TRBJ1-6; V gene: TRBV27; clone size: many; CDR3 DNA: TGTGCCAGCAGCTTGCAGGGTTCAAATTCACCCCTCCACTTT; CDR3 protein: CASSLQGSNSPLHF
D gene: -; J gene: TRBJ2-7; V gene: TRBV10-3; clone size: many; CDR3 DNA: TGTGCCATCAGTTCAGGGGCCTGGATTATGGAGCAGTACTTC; CDR3 protein: CAISSGAWIMEQYF
D gene: TRBD2; J gene: TRBJ2-7; V gene: TRBV13; clone size: many; CDR3 DNA: TGTGCCAGCAGCTTATTCGGACTAGCGGGAGACCTCTCCTACGAGCAGTACTTC; CDR3 protein: CASSLFGLAGDLSYEQYF
D gene: TRBD1; J gene: TRBJ2-7; V gene: TRBV6-5; clone size: -; CDR3 DNA: TGTGCCAGCACCGAGGGGGCCGAGCAGTACTTC; CDR3 protein: CASTEGAEQYF
D gene: -; J gene: TRBJ1-1; V gene: TRBV11-2; clone size: few; CDR3 DNA: TGTGCCAGCAGCTTAGATCGGGGGAAGGGAAACACTGAAGCTTTCTTT; CDR3 protein: CASSLDRGKGNTEAFF
D gene: -; J gene: TRBJ2-1; V gene: TRBV4-3; clone size: many; CDR3 DNA: TGCGCCAGCAGCCAAGCCATATCAGCTTACAATGAGCAGTTCTTC; CDR3 protein: CASSQAISAYNEQFF
D gene: TRBD1; J gene: TRBJ2-5; V gene: TRBV7-2; clone size: -; CDR3 DNA: TGTGCCAGCAGCTTTGGACAGGCCCGAGAGACCCAGTACTTC; CDR3 protein: CASSFGQARETQYF
D gene: -; J gene: TRBJ2-6; V gene: TRBV29-1; clone size: many; CDR3 DNA: TGCAGCGTCAATGGGGGCCTCTACTCTGGGGCCAACGTCCTGACTTTC; CDR3 protein: CSVNGGLYSGANVLTF
D gene: -; J gene: TRBJ2-3; V gene: TRBV20-1; clone size: many; CDR3 DNA: TGCAGTGCTAGAGTGACACGGTTGCGCGGTACGCAGTATTTT; CDR3 protein: CSARVTRLRGTQYF